These 26 T cell receptor beta chains share one sample of origin, sequenced in a study of identical twins. MiXCR, applied by TCRdb to the 5' RACE reads, yields one record per CDR3 protein. The table shows about 470,000 distinct CDR3 sequences, with approximately 25% occurring only once. The same data also went into a second study, on T cells expressing NK-cell markers.

Sequencing was carried out using CD4+ T cells sorted from blood. These receptors all come from a woman aged 18-29 years in good health.

The table lists this clonotype with a few counts. The chain couples TRBV2 to TRBJ1-6; a possible D gene is TRBD1 (5 bases). Germline V gene lookup returns CDR1 SNHLY and CDR2 FYNNEI. The CDR3 is made up of 12 amino acids. Trimming shortened V by 6 bases and J by 7 bases, and 7 bases separated the two germline ends. CDR3 coding DNA: TGTGCCAGCAGACAGGAGAATTCACCCCTCCACTTT. Its translation: CASRQENSPLHF.

The V gene is TRBV20-1, the J gene TRBJ2-7; D is possibly TRBD1 or TRBD2 (5 bases each). CDR3 size: 14 residues. In germline, CDR1 is DFQATT, CDR2 SNEGSKA (reference sequence). Trimming removed 6 bases from V and 0 bases from J, with 15 bases in between. Here the CDR3 reads CSADRDPSSYEQYF. DNA for the CDR3: TGCAGTGCAGACCGGGACCCGAGCTCCTACGAGCAGTACTTC.

In this sample, this clonotype turned up a few times. The chain couples TRBV27 to TRBJ1-2; D gene uncertain. The CDR3 length is 14 residues. The germline gives CDR1 MNHEY, CDR2 SMNVEV (reference sequence). V lost 2 bases and J 7 bases, leaving 14 bases between the germline ends. CDR3 DNA: TGTGCCAGCAGTTTACAGTCAACCCTGGGTGGCTACACCTTC. Protein sequence: CASSLQSTLGGYTF.

The sample holds a few counts of this clonotype. V usage is TRBV3-1 and J usage is TRBJ2-2; D ambiguous. Germline loops: CDR1 LGHDT, CDR2 YNNKEL (reference sequence). The CDR3 loop spans 16 amino acids. The germline V and J ends were trimmed by 3 bases and 1 base, with 12 bases remaining between them. The CDR3 protein is CASSHPSLRNTGELFF. As DNA, the CDR3 is TGTGCCAGCAGCCACCCCTCCCTCCGGAACACCGGGGAGCTGTTTTTT.

This clonotype has only a few counts. This chain uses TRBV20-1 with TRBJ2-5, with 10 positions matching TRBD2. CDR1 is DFQATT and CDR2 is SNEGSKA in the germline V gene (reference sequence). This CDR3 spans 15 amino acids. V shed 2 bases, J shed 2 bases, and the junction held 5 bases outside the gene matches. The CDR3 DNA sequence: TGCAGTGCTAGACCGACTAGCGGGTCACAAGAGACCCAGTACTTC. As protein: CSARPTSGSQETQYF.

The chain employs TRBV6-5 and TRBJ2-3; TRBD2 agrees at 7 bases. With V trimmed by 1 base and J by 4 bases, 5 bases remained unmatched. The CDR3 totals 15 residues. Germline loops: CDR1 MNHEY, CDR2 SVGAGI. CDR3 coding DNA: TGTGCCAGCAGTTACTTACGGCGGGAGCCAGATACGCAGTATTTT. Its protein product is CASSYLRREPDTQYF.

This chain uses TRBV20-1 with TRBJ1-1; a possible D gene is TRBD1 (6 bases). V lost 8 bases and J 0 bases, leaving 19 bases between the germline ends. Germline CDR1 reads DFQATT; CDR2 reads SNEGSKA (reference sequence). The CDR3 is 15 residues long. The CDR3 region has the DNA TGCAGTACAACAGGGACGACCGGTGTGAACACTGAAGCTTTCTTT. This encodes CSTTGTTGVNTEAFF.

The J gene is TRBJ2-2, the V gene TRBV7-9; 11 bases match TRBD2. Germline lookup yields CDR1 SEHNR and CDR2 FQNEAQ (reference sequence). The V gene end was trimmed by 5 bases and the J gene end by 6 bases; junction bases not matched to a gene: 5. CDR3 length: 15 residues. Here the CDR3 DNA reads TGTGCCAGCAGCCCACTAGCGGGGGTCCCCGGGGAGCTGTTTTTT. Its protein is CASSPLAGVPGELFF.

The chain employs TRBV6-1 and TRBJ2-2, with 14 bases identical to TRBD2. The junction had 5 bases not matched to a gene; V was cut back by 6 bases and J by 5 bases. This CDR3 has 16 residues. CDR1 MNHNS and CDR2 SASEGT come from the germline V gene. The CDR3 reads CASRAGLAGGTGELFF. In nucleotides, the CDR3 is TGTGCCAGCAGGGCAGGACTAGCGGGGGGAACCGGGGAGCTGTTTTTT.

This clonotype was observed a few times. V and J are TRBV20-1 and TRBJ2-1; D is unclear. Germline CDR1 DFQATT, CDR2 SNEGSKA (reference sequence). CDR3 length: 12 residues. The V and J ends lost 1 base and 7 bases respectively, with 8 bases between them. The CDR3 protein is CSARVGWNEQFF. CDR3 nucleotides: TGCAGTGCTAGAGTCGGGTGGAATGAGCAGTTCTTC.

This clonotype was seen only a few times. This chain joins TRBV3-1 and TRBJ2-4, with TRBD2 matching 7 bases. V gave up 5 bases and J gave up 0 bases; unmatched junction bases: 1. Germline loops: CDR1 LGHDT, CDR2 YNNKEL (reference sequence). The CDR3 loop spans 14 amino acids. The CDR3 coding sequence is TGTGCCAGCAGCTTAGCGGGAGCCAAAAACATTCAGTACTTC. This encodes CASSLAGAKNIQYF.

There are a few counts of this clonotype. V is TRBV20-1 and J is TRBJ2-1, with 8 bases aligning to TRBD2. CDR1 is DFQATT and CDR2 is SNEGSKA in the germline V gene (reference sequence). The CDR3 has 17 amino acids. J gave up 5 bases and V 5 bases, and 17 bases lay outside the gene matches. For the CDR3, the DNA is TGCAGTGCTCGCAACCCGAGGGCTAGCGGGTCTCACAATGAGCAGTTCTTC. The encoded protein is CSARNPRASGSHNEQFF.

The V gene is TRBV7-2, the J gene TRBJ2-3, with D possibly matching TRBD2 (6 bases). The CDR3 consists of 15 residues. CDR1 SGHTA and CDR2 FQGNSA come from the germline V gene. Trimming left V 3 bases short and J 0 bases short, with 10 bases between. CDR3 DNA sequence: TGTGCCAGCAGCTTTTTCACTAGCAGCACAGATACGCAGTATTTT. Translation gives CASSFFTSSTDTQYF.

This clonotype occurred a few times. The gene calls are TRBV12-3 or TRBV12-4 and TRBJ2-7; perhaps TRBD1 as D (6 bases). V dropped 6 bases and J dropped 6 bases, with 18 bases sitting between them. This CDR3 has 14 residues. The CDR3 region has the DNA TGTGCCAGCAGCCGAACAGGGACGGTCGGCGAGCAGTACTTC. Translation: CASSRTGTVGEQYF.

This clonotype was recorded a few times. The CDR3 here is CASSSQGSGDTQYF. DNA of the CDR3: TGCGCCAGCAGCTCACAGGGGAGTGGAGATACGCAGTATTTT. The chain uses TRBV5-1 and TRBJ2-3; 7 bases agree with TRBD1. There are 14 residues in the CDR3. Germline trimming cut 3 bases from V and 5 bases from J; bases unmatched to any gene: 6. From germline, CDR1 is SGHRS and CDR2 YFSETQ.

V usage is TRBV20-1 and J usage is TRBJ1-1; 8 nucleotides line up with TRBD1. Germline trimming cut 5 bases from V and 3 bases from J; bases unmatched to any gene: 2. This CDR3 is 12 amino acids long. Germline CDR1 DFQATT, CDR2 SNEGSKA (reference sequence). CDR3 sequence: CSAGDRYTEAFF. CDR3 bases: TGCAGTGCTGGGGACAGGTACACTGAAGCTTTCTTT.

This clonotype has just a few counts. This chain links TRBV15 with TRBJ2-1; TRBD2 matches 11 bases. J was trimmed by 3 bases and V by 5 bases; bases with no gene match: 6. The CDR3 totals 16 residues. Germline values: CDR1 LNHNV, CDR2 YYDKDF (reference sequence). The CDR3, as DNA: TGTGCCACCAGCGCCCAACTAGCGGGAGTCTACAATGAGCAGTTCTTC. It is translated as CATSAQLAGVYNEQFF.

This clonotype appeared a few times. The CDR3 loop reads CASSSRTTQGDTQYF. In DNA, the CDR3 is TGTGCCAGCAGCTCACGCACCACCCAAGGAGATACGCAGTATTTT. J is TRBJ2-3 and V is TRBV7-9; D gene uncertain. Germline-derived CDR1 and CDR2 are SEHNR and FQNEAQ (reference sequence). The length of the CDR3 is 15 residues. V was shortened by 4 bases and J by 5 bases, with 16 bases between the two germline ends.

The chain employs TRBV3-1 and TRBJ1-1; the D is unclear. This CDR3 has 15 residues. V was clipped by 5 bases and J by 6 bases, with 19 bases between them. Germline values: CDR1 LGHDT, CDR2 YNNKEL (reference sequence). CDR3 nucleotide sequence: TGTGCCAGCAGCTCTTACTCGGAGGGTGGCCCTGAAGCTTTCTTT. Protein: CASSSYSEGGPEAFF.

Note on this clonotype: One junction end disagrees with the germline gene, perhaps due to a read error. The V gene is TRBV24-1, the J gene TRBJ2-2; maybe TRBD2 (6 bases). CDR1 is KGHDR, CDR2 SFDVKD, per germline. This CDR3 has 12 residues. The CDR3 reads CATRSRGGKLFF. The DNA of the CDR3 is TGTGCCACCCGCTCCAGAGGCGGGAAGCTGTTTTTT.

This rearrangement joins TRBV5-6 to TRBJ2-7; D may be TRBD2 (6 bases). V was shortened by 2 bases and J by 1 base, with 13 bases between the two germline ends. Germline CDR1 SGHDT, CDR2 YYEEEE. This CDR3 comprises 15 residues. In nucleotides, the CDR3 is TGTGCCAGCAGCTTCTTCTGGCGGGATTCCTACGAGCAGTACTTC. Amino acids: CASSFFWRDSYEQYF.

This clonotype appeared a few times. The V gene is TRBV5-1, the J gene TRBJ1-2; TRBD1 agrees at 7 bases. The CDR3 covers 14 residues. J lost 5 bases, V lost 2 bases, and 6 bases had no gene match. CDR1 is SGHRS and CDR2 is YFSETQ in the germline V gene. The CDR3 spells CASSFDRAVYGYTF. The CDR3 DNA sequence: TGCGCCAGCAGCTTCGACAGGGCCGTATATGGCTACACCTTC.

This clonotype was detected only once. This chain joins TRBV9 and TRBJ2-1; 12 nucleotides match TRBD2. The CDR3 is 17 residues long. Germline CDR1 is SGDLS and CDR2 is YYNGEE. V was pared by 0 bases and J by 7 bases, with 8 bases of the junction left unmatched. In DNA, the CDR3 is TGTGCCAGCAGCGTAGGGCCTAGCGGGGGGGCGCGTAATGAGCAGTTCTTC. It specifies CASSVGPSGGARNEQFF.

The table lists this clonotype with many counts. The CDR3 DNA is TGTGCCAGCAGTGAAGTGCAGGGGAATCAGCCCCAGCATTTT. Translated, it gives CASSEVQGNQPQHF. The chain joins TRBV2 to TRBJ1-5; a weak D match, TRBD1 (6 bases). CDR1 and CDR2 from the germline V gene are SNHLY and FYNNEI. The CDR3 has 14 residues. V was cut by 1 base and J by 4 bases, with 8 bases left in between.

This clonotype was observed a handful of times. One end of the junction fails to match germline, which may point to a read error. This chain uses TRBV12-3 or TRBV12-4 with TRBJ2-7; 8 positions agree with TRBD2. The CDR3 is 14 residues long. CDR3 nucleotide sequence: TGTGCCAGCAATTTAGCGGGACGAAGCGGGGAGCAGTACTTC. Translation: CASNLAGRSGEQYF.

This clonotype was counted only a few times. V gene TRBV6-1 combines with J gene TRBJ2-2, with a tentative D call TRBD2 (6 bases). CDR3 length equals 16 residues. Germline V CDR1 and CDR2: MNHNS, SASEGT. The ends were cut back, 5 bases at V and 5 bases at J, with 18 bases in the middle. The CDR3 spells CASSRNPGLGTGELFF. In nucleotides, the CDR3 is TGTGCCAGCAGTCGGAATCCGGGACTTGGGACCGGGGAGCTGTTTTTT.